Listed below are T cell receptor beta chains from one sample, sequenced in a study of blood T cell repertoires in COVID-19. Measured with immunoSEQ multiplex PCR; TCRdb has only the in-frame clones, and not every one. The sample includes roughly 250,000 clones, about 80% of them seen just once. Material: peripheral blood. These receptors all stem from a middle-aged man with active or convalescent COVID-19. CDR3s include the opening cysteine and the closing phenylalanine or tryptophan. Each record gives: J gene, D gene, CDR3 length, V gene, CDR3 protein, CDR3 DNA. D genes are given only for firm matches.

J: TRBJ2-5
D: -
length: 12
V: TRBV30
CDR3: CAWSQGQETQYF
DNA: TGTGCCTGGAGTCAGGGGCAGGAGACCCAGTACTTC

J: TRBJ2-1
D: TRBD2
length: 16
V: TRBV7-7
CDR3: CASSRISGGSENEQFF
DNA: TGTGCCAGCAGCCGCATCAGCGGGGGCTCGGAAAATGAGCAGTTCTTC

J: TRBJ2-5
D: TRBD2
length: 17
V: TRBV5-1
CDR3: CASSLVGSGSRQETQYF
DNA: TGCGCCAGCAGCTTGGTCGGTAGCGGGAGCCGTCAAGAGACCCAGTACTTC

J: TRBJ2-2
D: TRBD2
length: 16
V: TRBV7-3
CDR3: CASSPTSGGASGELFF
DNA: TGTGCCAGCAGCCCGACTAGCGGGGGGGCGAGCGGGGAGCTGTTTTTT

J: TRBJ1-4
D: -
length: 16
V: TRBV15
CDR3: CATSRDGRGRSEKLFF
DNA: TGTGCCACCAGCAGAGATGGAAGGGGAAGGAGTGAAAAACTGTTTTTT

J: TRBJ1-6
D: -
length: 15
V: TRBV28
CDR3: CASSPIRGYNSPLHF
DNA: TGTGCCAGCAGTCCCATCAGGGGATATAATTCACCCCTCCACTTT

J: TRBJ2-1
D: TRBD2
length: 14
V: TRBV7-2
CDR3: CASSLAVGRDEQFF
DNA: TGTGCCAGCAGCTTAGCGGTAGGGAGGGATGAGCAGTTCTTC

J: TRBJ1-1
D: -
length: 13
V: TRBV7-2
CDR3: CASSLDMNTEAFF
DNA: TGTGCCAGCAGCTTGGACATGAACACTGAAGCTTTCTTT

J: TRBJ1-5
D: -
length: 16
V: TRBV7-2
CDR3: CASSLRAAGQGQPQHF
DNA: TGTGCCAGCAGCTTACGGGCGGCAGGGCAAGGCCAGCCCCAGCATTTT

J: TRBJ2-3
D: -
length: 16
V: TRBV5-1
CDR3: CASSLDGREGTDTQYF
DNA: TGCGCCAGCAGCTTGGATGGCAGGGAAGGCACAGATACGCAGTATTTT

J: TRBJ2-7
D: TRBD1
length: 15
V: TRBV30
CDR3: CAWSAVAGQGYEQYF
DNA: TGTGCCTGGAGTGCGGTAGCGGGACAGGGGTACGAGCAGTACTTC

J: TRBJ1-2
D: -
length: 13
V: TRBV19
CDR3: CASSIDRLYGYTF
DNA: TGTGCCAGTAGTATCGACAGGTTGTATGGCTACACCTTC

J: TRBJ2-3
D: TRBD1
length: 15
V: TRBV5-1
CDR3: CASSFRQGRTDTQYF
DNA: TGCGCCAGCAGCTTCAGACAGGGACGGACAGATACGCAGTATTTT

J: TRBJ2-3
D: TRBD1
length: 16
V: TRBV19
CDR3: CASSSPPGQNTDTQYF
DNA: TGTGCCAGTAGTTCCCCACCGGGACAGAACACAGATACGCAGTATTTT

J: TRBJ1-5
D: TRBD1
length: 16
V: TRBV19
CDR3: CASSDRVGRSNQPQHF
DNA: TGTGCCAGTAGTGACAGGGTTGGGCGAAGCAATCAGCCCCAGCATTTT

J: TRBJ2-7
D: -
length: 14
V: TRBV2
CDR3: CASQPLYSSYEQYF
DNA: TGTGCCAGCCAACCTCTTTATAGCTCCTACGAGCAGTACTTC

J: TRBJ1-2
D: TRBD1
length: 13
V: TRBV7-3
CDR3: CASSYRQGRDYTF
DNA: TGTGCCAGCAGCTACCGACAGGGGAGGGACTACACCTTC

J: TRBJ1-6
D: -
length: 13
V: TRBV30
CDR3: CAWMGTNHSPLHF
DNA: TGTGCCTGGATGGGGACAAACCATTCACCCCTCCACTTT